The rows below give T cell receptor beta chains drawn from one sample of a study of T cell changes during pregnancy in multiple sclerosis. The assay was immunoSEQ multiplex PCR, and TCRdb's table has in-frame clones only and misses some. The profile covers about 40,000 clones, with more than 90% appearing a single time and roughly 1.2% taken by the ten largest. The sample in question was peripheral blood, obtained before pregnancy. Source of these receptors: a female donor with multiple sclerosis, enrolled in a pregnancy study. Each CDR3 is given with its conserved first and last residue. The D gene is left open where the match is weak. Expanded clones are given a class, and other clones once, few, many or no size at all.

j_call: TRBJ2-7
v_call: TRBV2
d_call: .
clone_size: .
cdr3_aa: CASSEGPGSSYEQYF
cdr3_nt: TGTGCCAGCAGTGAAGGGCCAGGAAGCTCCTACGAGCAGTACTTC

j_call: TRBJ1-4
v_call: TRBV28
d_call: TRBD1
clone_size: .
cdr3_aa: CASRSGGRENEKLFF
cdr3_nt: TGTGCCAGCAGGTCAGGGGGCCGTGAAAATGAAAAACTGTTTTTT

j_call: TRBJ2-7
v_call: TRBV5-1
d_call: TRBD1
clone_size: .
cdr3_aa: CASSGGQGATYEQYF
cdr3_nt: TGCGCCAGCAGCGGAGGACAGGGGGCCACCTACGAGCAGTACTTC

j_call: TRBJ2-3
v_call: TRBV4-1
d_call: TRBD2
clone_size: .
cdr3_aa: CASSQPGLAVRHTDTQYF
cdr3_nt: TGCGCCAGCAGCCAACCGGGACTAGCGGTAAGACACACAGATACGCAGTATTTT

j_call: TRBJ2-7
v_call: TRBV6-1
d_call: TRBD2
clone_size: .
cdr3_aa: CASSVTSGEQYF
cdr3_nt: TGTGCCAGCAGTGTCACTAGCGGCGAGCAGTACTTC

j_call: TRBJ1-4
v_call: TRBV11-2
d_call: .
clone_size: .
cdr3_aa: CASSSSPGSLNEKLFF
cdr3_nt: TGTGCCAGCAGCTCCTCACCGGGGTCCCTTAATGAAAAACTGTTTTTT

j_call: TRBJ2-2
v_call: TRBV21-1
d_call: .
clone_size: .
cdr3_aa: CASSKGDSGREDTGELFF
cdr3_nt: TGTGCCAGCAGCAAAGGAGATAGCGGGAGGGAGGACACCGGGGAGCTGTTTTTT

j_call: TRBJ2-5
v_call: TRBV6-5
d_call: .
clone_size: .
cdr3_aa: CASQRVRQETQYF
cdr3_nt: TGTGCCAGCCAGCGGGTGCGCCAAGAGACCCAGTACTTC

j_call: TRBJ1-2
v_call: TRBV2
d_call: .
clone_size: .
cdr3_aa: CASSVGGIPSYGYTF
cdr3_nt: TGTGCCAGCAGTGTAGGCGGGATTCCCTCGTATGGCTACACCTTC

j_call: TRBJ2-7
v_call: TRBV29-1
d_call: TRBD2
clone_size: .
cdr3_aa: CSVDGLAGGKGRVPYEQYF
cdr3_nt: TGCAGCGTTGATGGACTAGCGGGAGGAAAAGGTAGAGTCCCCTACGAGCAGTACTTC

j_call: TRBJ2-5
v_call: TRBV9
d_call: .
clone_size: .
cdr3_aa: CASSPGQGETQYF
cdr3_nt: TGTGCCAGCAGCCCGGGCCAGGGGGAGACCCAGTACTTC

j_call: TRBJ1-2
v_call: TRBV7-9
d_call: .
clone_size: .
cdr3_aa: CASSGVYYGYTF
cdr3_nt: TGTGCCAGCTCGGGGGTTTACTATGGCTACACCTTC

j_call: TRBJ1-1
v_call: TRBV18
d_call: .
clone_size: .
cdr3_aa: CASSPFPADTEAFF
cdr3_nt: TGTGCCAGCTCACCATTTCCAGCGGACACTGAAGCTTTCTTT

j_call: TRBJ2-2
v_call: TRBV7-9
d_call: TRBD2
clone_size: .
cdr3_aa: CASSFLAGGPSNTGELFF
cdr3_nt: TGTGCCAGCAGCTTCCTAGCGGGAGGGCCGAGCAACACCGGGGAGCTGTTTTTT

j_call: TRBJ2-2
v_call: TRBV19
d_call: .
clone_size: .
cdr3_aa: CASKTGVRANTGELFF
cdr3_nt: TGTGCCAGTAAGACGGGAGTCAGGGCAAACACCGGGGAGCTGTTTTTT

j_call: TRBJ2-3
v_call: TRBV4-2
d_call: .
clone_size: .
cdr3_aa: CASSGGSSATDTQYF
cdr3_nt: TGTGCCAGCAGCGGCGGGTCTAGCGCTACAGATACGCAGTATTTT

j_call: TRBJ2-7
v_call: TRBV13
d_call: .
clone_size: .
cdr3_aa: CASSLRLTYEQYF
cdr3_nt: TGTGCCAGCAGCCTGAGGCTTACCTACGAGCAGTACTTC

j_call: TRBJ2-7
v_call: TRBV2
d_call: TRBD2
clone_size: .
cdr3_aa: CASRPGTTLRHEQYF
cdr3_nt: TGTGCCAGCAGGCCCGGGACTACCTTGCGCCACGAGCAGTACTTC

j_call: TRBJ2-7
v_call: TRBV22-1
d_call: .
clone_size: .
cdr3_aa: CPGSAHTLAGYEQYF
cdr3_nt: TGTCCTGGGAGCGCACATACACTAGCGGGCTACGAGCAGTACTTC

j_call: TRBJ2-3
v_call: TRBV5-1
d_call: .
clone_size: .
cdr3_aa: CASSPWGGMTDTQYF
cdr3_nt: TGCGCCAGCAGCCCGTGGGGCGGGATGACAGATACGCAGTATTTT

j_call: TRBJ2-3
v_call: TRBV30
d_call: TRBD2
clone_size: .
cdr3_aa: CAWSVLAGGPDTQYF
cdr3_nt: TGTGCCTGGAGTGTACTAGCGGGAGGGCCAGATACGCAGTATTTT

j_call: TRBJ1-2
v_call: TRBV6-1
d_call: .
clone_size: once
cdr3_aa: CASDLGTGGYTF
cdr3_nt: TGTGCCAGCGATCTCGGAACGGGTGGCTACACCTTC

j_call: TRBJ2-5
v_call: TRBV5-1
d_call: TRBD1
clone_size: .
cdr3_aa: CASSGTGGSETQYF
cdr3_nt: TGCGCCAGCAGCGGGACAGGGGGTTCGGAGACCCAGTACTTC

j_call: TRBJ2-3
v_call: TRBV28
d_call: TRBD1
clone_size: .
cdr3_aa: CASTEDRGSDTQYF
cdr3_nt: TGTGCCAGCACCGAAGACAGGGGATCAGATACGCAGTATTTT

j_call: TRBJ1-4
v_call: TRBV29-1
d_call: TRBD1
clone_size: .
cdr3_aa: CSVEDPRTGRGEKLFF
cdr3_nt: TGCAGCGTTGAAGATCCGAGGACAGGGCGCGGTGAAAAACTGTTTTTT

j_call: TRBJ2-7
v_call: TRBV10-2
d_call: TRBD1
clone_size: .
cdr3_aa: CASSESGTGAYIFYEQYF
cdr3_nt: TGCGCCAGCAGTGAGAGTGGGACAGGGGCCTACATTTTCTACGAGCAGTACTTC

j_call: TRBJ2-2
v_call: TRBV5-1
d_call: TRBD1
clone_size: .
cdr3_aa: CASSLRQGNTGELFF
cdr3_nt: TGCGCCAGCAGCCTGAGACAGGGAAACACCGGGGAGCTGTTTTTT

j_call: TRBJ1-1
v_call: TRBV6-5
d_call: TRBD1
clone_size: .
cdr3_aa: CASSYADRANTEAFF
cdr3_nt: TGTGCCAGCAGTTATGCGGACAGGGCAAACACTGAAGCTTTCTTT

j_call: TRBJ2-3
v_call: TRBV28
d_call: .
clone_size: .
cdr3_aa: CASSSPLAQITDTQYF
cdr3_nt: TGTGCCAGCAGTTCCCCTCTAGCCCAGATCACAGATACGCAGTATTTT

j_call: TRBJ1-4
v_call: TRBV5-1
d_call: .
clone_size: .
cdr3_aa: CASSLGQRNEKLFF
cdr3_nt: TGCGCCAGCAGCTTGGGACAGAGAAATGAAAAACTGTTTTTT

j_call: TRBJ2-1
v_call: TRBV20-1
d_call: .
clone_size: .
cdr3_aa: CSATDRNEQFF
cdr3_nt: TGCAGTGCTACGGACAGAAATGAGCAGTTCTTC

j_call: TRBJ1-1
v_call: TRBV6-1
d_call: .
clone_size: .
cdr3_aa: CAYSPGNTEAFF
cdr3_nt: TGTGCCTACAGTCCCGGGAACACTGAAGCTTTCTTT

j_call: TRBJ2-3
v_call: TRBV28
d_call: TRBD2
clone_size: .
cdr3_aa: CASGTSGSTDTQYF
cdr3_nt: TGTGCCAGCGGGACTAGCGGTAGCACAGATACGCAGTATTTT

j_call: TRBJ2-3
v_call: TRBV7-2
d_call: TRBD1
clone_size: .
cdr3_aa: CASSSGQPISTDTQYF
cdr3_nt: TGTGCCAGCAGCTCGGGACAGCCCATTAGCACAGATACGCAGTATTTT

j_call: TRBJ2-7
v_call: TRBV4-1
d_call: TRBD1
clone_size: .
cdr3_aa: CASSQDGTGASYEQYF
cdr3_nt: TGCGCCAGCAGCCAAGATGGGACAGGGGCCTCCTACGAGCAGTACTTC

j_call: TRBJ2-3
v_call: TRBV11-2
d_call: TRBD2
clone_size: once
cdr3_aa: CASSLAPGLVTDTQYF
cdr3_nt: TGTGCCAGCAGCTTGGCCCCGGGACTAGTCACAGATACGCAGTATTTT

j_call: TRBJ2-5
v_call: TRBV5-1
d_call: .
clone_size: .
cdr3_aa: CASSPQDSRRLETQYF
cdr3_nt: TGCGCCAGCAGCCCGCAGGATAGCCGGAGGTTGGAGACCCAGTACTTC

j_call: TRBJ1-3
v_call: TRBV29-1
d_call: .
clone_size: .
cdr3_aa: CSARSFGNTIYF
cdr3_nt: TGCAGCGCTCGGAGCTTTGGAAACACCATATATTTT

j_call: TRBJ2-7
v_call: TRBV19
d_call: TRBD1
clone_size: .
cdr3_aa: CASSASGTGPSYEQYF
cdr3_nt: TGTGCCAGTAGTGCCTCCGGGACAGGGCCCTCCTACGAGCAGTACTTC

j_call: TRBJ2-7
v_call: TRBV27
d_call: TRBD1
clone_size: .
cdr3_aa: CASSFRGTGQGEQYF
cdr3_nt: TGTGCCAGCAGTTTTCGGGGGACAGGGCAAGGCGAGCAGTACTTC

j_call: TRBJ2-7
v_call: TRBV2
d_call: .
clone_size: .
cdr3_aa: CASNRREQYF
cdr3_nt: TGTGCCAGCAACAGACGCGAGCAGTACTTC

j_call: TRBJ2-1
v_call: TRBV21-1
d_call: .
clone_size: .
cdr3_aa: CASSRTSPSSYNEQFF
cdr3_nt: TGTGCCAGCAGCAGAACTAGTCCCAGCTCCTACAATGAGCAGTTCTTC

j_call: TRBJ2-7
v_call: TRBV5-4
d_call: .
clone_size: .
cdr3_aa: CASSRGVEGAVWEQYF
cdr3_nt: TGTGCCAGCAGCAGGGGGGTTGAGGGGGCAGTGTGGGAGCAGTACTTC

j_call: TRBJ2-7
v_call: TRBV11-2
d_call: TRBD1
clone_size: .
cdr3_aa: CASSSGQGRYEQYF
cdr3_nt: TGTGCCAGCAGCTCAGGACAGGGGAGATACGAGCAGTACTTC

j_call: TRBJ2-2
v_call: TRBV6-1
d_call: TRBD2
clone_size: .
cdr3_aa: CASSPTSENTGELFF
cdr3_nt: TGTGCCAGCAGTCCGACTAGCGAGAACACCGGGGAGCTGTTTTTT

j_call: TRBJ2-6
v_call: TRBV18
d_call: .
clone_size: .
cdr3_aa: CASSPRTIDLAYFSGANVLTF
cdr3_nt: TGTGCCAGCTCACCTCGGACGATTGACCTAGCGTATTTCTCTGGGGCCAACGTCCTGACTTTC